This T cell receptor beta chain emerged from a study of human T cells and chemical hapten exposure. About the research overall: Patients were given diphenylcyclopropenone on the scalp weekly across the roughly 24-week study. The study, taken as a whole, reports: Expanded TCRs made up significantly more big CDR3 similarity clusters than controls did.

The library labeled individual cDNA molecules by adding unique molecular identifiers to them. TCRdb itself ran the RACE reads through MiXCR, one entry per CDR3 protein. The sample contains 150,000 or so distinct CDR3 sequences, about 15% of which appear only once. The CDR3 runs 16 residues. V was clipped by 0 bases and J by 1 base; unmatched bases: 4. From germline, CDR1 is MNHEY and CDR2 SVGAGI. Time point defined: patch test 1, 2 weeks after DPC sensitization. Sample treatment: therapeutic diphenylcyclopropenone sensitization with weekly scalp DPC. Staff drew blood before applying each patch test. Notes on this clonotype: Antigen specificity is unknown.

This chain links TRBV6-5 with TRBJ1-1; 8 bases are a match to TRBD1. This material consisted of whole blood, taken in connection with sensitization to the hapten diphenylcyclopropenone (DPC). The source is a young woman with alopecia areata. Some clones in this sample may be carry-over from other donors' samples. For the CDR3, the DNA is TGTGCCAGCAGTTACTCGACTGGGACAGGGAACACTGAAGCTTTCTTT. Its translation is CASSYSTGTGNTEAFF.